This T cell receptor (beta chain) is from a study of T-cell reconstitution after alpha-beta-depleted transplantation in children. Study conclusions and caveats: The high TCRbeta diversity at day 60 in some patients came from surviving recipient T cells and thymic progenitors. Several hundred expanded graft clones reportedly gave rise to the alpha-beta T cells present about two months after transplant. T-cell numbers and diversity, one year after transplant, stemmed largely from T cells that were newly produced.

This clonotype was seen repeatedly, ten times or more. The antigen is not known. Germline V lookup: CDR1 MNHNS, CDR2 SASEGT. V shed 10 bases and J shed 8 bases, with 21 bases lying between them. This CDR3 region has 14 residues. Unique molecular identifiers were incorporated during preparation of the TCRbeta library. From the PCR reads, TCRdb called clonotypes with MiXCR, one entry per CDR3 protein. This table holds under 850,000 distinct CDR3 sequences, around 13% found once. The sample here was PBMCs, taken before TCRalphabeta/CD19-depleted stem cell transplant. This chain connects TRBV6-1 to TRBJ2-1, with a possible D match to TRBD1 (6 bases). The TCR sequence derives from a girl aged 2-10 years with congenital amegakaryocytic thrombocytopenia, due to receive a stem cell transplant. CDR3: CATKTGSSFHEQFF. The DNA for the CDR3 is TGTGCCACTAAAACAGGGTCATCGTTCCATGAGCAGTTCTTC.